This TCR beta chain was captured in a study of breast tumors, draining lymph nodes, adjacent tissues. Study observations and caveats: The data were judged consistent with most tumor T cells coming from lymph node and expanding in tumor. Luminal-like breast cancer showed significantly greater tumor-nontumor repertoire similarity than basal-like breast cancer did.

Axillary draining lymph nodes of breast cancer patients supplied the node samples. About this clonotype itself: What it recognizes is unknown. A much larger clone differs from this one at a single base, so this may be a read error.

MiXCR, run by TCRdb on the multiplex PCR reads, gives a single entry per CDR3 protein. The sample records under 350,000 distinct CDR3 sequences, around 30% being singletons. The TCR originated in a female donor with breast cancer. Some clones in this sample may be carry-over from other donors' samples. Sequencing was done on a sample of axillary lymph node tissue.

In DNA form, the CDR3 reads TGCAGCGCGAGGACAGCAGGGGAGCAGTCCTTC. Translating it yields CSARTAGEQSF. This rearrangement joins TRBV20-1 to TRBJ2-7; weak D call: TRBD1 (6 bases). This CDR3 has 11 amino acids. The V gene's germline CDR1 is DFQATT and CDR2 SNEGSKA (reference sequence).